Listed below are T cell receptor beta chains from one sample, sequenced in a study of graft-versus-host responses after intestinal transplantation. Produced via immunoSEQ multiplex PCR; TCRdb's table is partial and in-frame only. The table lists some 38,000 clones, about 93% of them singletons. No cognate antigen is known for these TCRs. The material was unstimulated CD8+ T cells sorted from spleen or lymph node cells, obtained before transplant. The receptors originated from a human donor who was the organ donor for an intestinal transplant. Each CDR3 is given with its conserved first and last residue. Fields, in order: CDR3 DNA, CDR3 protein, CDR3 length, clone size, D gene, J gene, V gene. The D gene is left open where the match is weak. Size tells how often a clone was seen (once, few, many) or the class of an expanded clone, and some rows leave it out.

cdr3_nt: TGTGCCAGCAGCTTTGGCAGCGGGAGGGCGGATACGCAGTATTTT; cdr3_aa: CASSFGSGRADTQYF; cdr3_length: 15; clone_size: -; d_call: TRBD2; j_call: TRBJ2-3; v_call: TRBV7-2
cdr3_nt: TGCGCCAGCAGCCAAGCTCAAGGAAGAAATGAGCAGTTCTTC; cdr3_aa: CASSQAQGRNEQFF; cdr3_length: 14; clone_size: -; d_call: -; j_call: TRBJ2-1; v_call: TRBV4-1
cdr3_nt: TGTGCCACCAGCAGAGAGGTGGCCCGGGAGGGCGAGCAGTTCTTC; cdr3_aa: CATSREVAREGEQFF; cdr3_length: 15; clone_size: once; d_call: TRBD2; j_call: TRBJ2-1; v_call: TRBV15
cdr3_nt: TGTGCCAGCAGCCAAGGGCGGGTGAACACCGGGGAGCTGTTTTTT; cdr3_aa: CASSQGRVNTGELFF; cdr3_length: 15; clone_size: -; d_call: -; j_call: TRBJ2-2; v_call: TRBV4-2
cdr3_nt: TGTGCCAGCAGCCCCGGGAGAGGGCCGAGCTCTGGAAACACCATATATTTT; cdr3_aa: CASSPGRGPSSGNTIYF; cdr3_length: 17; clone_size: -; d_call: -; j_call: TRBJ1-3; v_call: TRBV7-6
cdr3_nt: TGCGCCAGCAGCCAAAGGGACAGGGGTCAAGAGACCCAGTACTTC; cdr3_aa: CASSQRDRGQETQYF; cdr3_length: 15; clone_size: -; d_call: TRBD1; j_call: TRBJ2-5; v_call: TRBV4-1
cdr3_nt: TGTGCCAGCCATTCAGGGGATGTGAGCAATCAGCCCCAGCATTTT; cdr3_aa: CASHSGDVSNQPQHF; cdr3_length: 15; clone_size: -; d_call: -; j_call: TRBJ1-5; v_call: TRBV28
cdr3_nt: TGCGCCAGCAGCACGGGGACAGGGTTGGACTATGGCTACACCTTC; cdr3_aa: CASSTGTGLDYGYTF; cdr3_length: 15; clone_size: -; d_call: TRBD1; j_call: TRBJ1-2; v_call: TRBV5-1
cdr3_nt: TGTGCCAGCAGCTGGGACTACTTCGAAACCGATGAGCAGTTCTTC; cdr3_aa: CASSWDYFETDEQFF; cdr3_length: 15; clone_size: -; d_call: TRBD2; j_call: TRBJ2-1; v_call: TRBV13
cdr3_nt: TGTGCCAGCAGCGTAGCCGGGCGGGGGGTAGGGACAGATACGCAGTATTTT; cdr3_aa: CASSVAGRGVGTDTQYF; cdr3_length: 17; clone_size: -; d_call: TRBD2; j_call: TRBJ2-3; v_call: TRBV9
cdr3_nt: TGCGCCAGCAGCCAAGATAGGGGAACCTCCTACGAGCAGTACTTC; cdr3_aa: CASSQDRGTSYEQYF; cdr3_length: 15; clone_size: -; d_call: -; j_call: TRBJ2-7; v_call: TRBV4-3
cdr3_nt: TGTGCCAGTACGAATTCCGGGCTGAAAGAGACCCAGTACTTC; cdr3_aa: CASTNSGLKETQYF; cdr3_length: 14; clone_size: -; d_call: -; j_call: TRBJ2-5; v_call: TRBV6-6
cdr3_nt: TGTGCCAGCAGCCCCGGGACTAGCGGTATCTCTGGGGCCAACGTCCTGACTTTC; cdr3_aa: CASSPGTSGISGANVLTF; cdr3_length: 18; clone_size: -; d_call: TRBD2; j_call: TRBJ2-6; v_call: TRBV7-8
cdr3_nt: TGTGCCAGCAGCTTAGTGTTACTCGGGTCTAGCGGGAAGGGTGGGGCCAACGTCCTGACTTTC; cdr3_aa: CASSLVLLGSSGKGGANVLTF; cdr3_length: 21; clone_size: -; d_call: TRBD2; j_call: TRBJ2-6; v_call: TRBV7-6
cdr3_nt: TGTGCCAGCAGTTTTGTAGGGCTCAACACTGAAGCTTTCTTT; cdr3_aa: CASSFVGLNTEAFF; cdr3_length: 14; clone_size: -; d_call: -; j_call: TRBJ1-1; v_call: TRBV28
cdr3_nt: TGTGCCAGCAGCTACGCCGGGACTCCGTCCGGCTACACCTTC; cdr3_aa: CASSYAGTPSGYTF; cdr3_length: 14; clone_size: -; d_call: -; j_call: TRBJ1-2; v_call: TRBV28
cdr3_nt: TGTGCCAGCAGTATTTCTAGCGGTAGCACAGATACGCAGTATTTT; cdr3_aa: CASSISSGSTDTQYF; cdr3_length: 15; clone_size: -; d_call: TRBD2; j_call: TRBJ2-3; v_call: TRBV27
cdr3_nt: TGTGCCAGCAGCGGCGAGAGGTTAGCGGGAGTTCTAGATACGCAGTATTTT; cdr3_aa: CASSGERLAGVLDTQYF; cdr3_length: 17; clone_size: -; d_call: TRBD2; j_call: TRBJ2-3; v_call: TRBV28
cdr3_nt: TGTGCCAGCAGTGAAGGTTACAATGAGCAGTTCTTC; cdr3_aa: CASSEGYNEQFF; cdr3_length: 12; clone_size: -; d_call: -; j_call: TRBJ2-1; v_call: TRBV6-1
cdr3_nt: TGTGCCAGCAGCCAAGGCTTCGGACAGCACTTAATCCCCTATGGCTACACCTTC; cdr3_aa: CASSQGFGQHLIPYGYTF; cdr3_length: 18; clone_size: -; d_call: -; j_call: TRBJ1-2; v_call: TRBV4-2
cdr3_nt: TGCGCCAGCAGCTTGGGACGTGGGGCCTACACTGAAGCTTTCTTT; cdr3_aa: CASSLGRGAYTEAFF; cdr3_length: 15; clone_size: -; d_call: -; j_call: TRBJ1-1; v_call: TRBV5-1
cdr3_nt: TGTGCCAGCAGCCTGTCCTTAGGGATTTTGCAAGAGACCCAGTACTTC; cdr3_aa: CASSLSLGILQETQYF; cdr3_length: 16; clone_size: -; d_call: -; j_call: TRBJ2-5; v_call: TRBV5-6
cdr3_nt: TGTGCCAGCAGTTTATCGGGTTATAGCAATCAGCCCCAGCATTTT; cdr3_aa: CASSLSGYSNQPQHF; cdr3_length: 15; clone_size: -; d_call: -; j_call: TRBJ1-5; v_call: TRBV27
cdr3_nt: TGTGCCAGCAGGTCGGGAGGGCCGAAAAACATTCAGTACTTC; cdr3_aa: CASRSGGPKNIQYF; cdr3_length: 14; clone_size: -; d_call: TRBD2; j_call: TRBJ2-4; v_call: TRBV28
cdr3_nt: TGCAGCGTTGGAGGGGTTTCAGGTGAAAAACTGTTTTTT; cdr3_aa: CSVGGVSGEKLFF; cdr3_length: 13; clone_size: -; d_call: -; j_call: TRBJ1-4; v_call: TRBV29-1
cdr3_nt: TGTGCCAGCAATCTAGAGGAGTCCTACGAGCAGTACTTC; cdr3_aa: CASNLEESYEQYF; cdr3_length: 13; clone_size: -; d_call: -; j_call: TRBJ2-7; v_call: TRBV28
cdr3_nt: TGTGCCAGCAGCGCGGGACAGTCCCCCCTATACGAGCAGTACTTC; cdr3_aa: CASSAGQSPLYEQYF; cdr3_length: 15; clone_size: -; d_call: -; j_call: TRBJ2-7; v_call: TRBV11-3
cdr3_nt: TGTGCCACCACAGGGCCCGTCCTGACTTTC; cdr3_aa: CATTGPVLTF; cdr3_length: 10; clone_size: few; d_call: -; j_call: TRBJ2-6; v_call: TRBV7-9
cdr3_nt: TGTGCCAGCAGCCCAGGGACGACCGCCTACGAGCAGTACTTC; cdr3_aa: CASSPGTTAYEQYF; cdr3_length: 14; clone_size: -; d_call: -; j_call: TRBJ2-7; v_call: TRBV7-6
cdr3_nt: TGTGCCAGCAGCTTACCCGGGAGGGTAAGCACAGATACGCAGTATTTT; cdr3_aa: CASSLPGRVSTDTQYF; cdr3_length: 16; clone_size: -; d_call: TRBD2; j_call: TRBJ2-3; v_call: TRBV7-2
cdr3_nt: TGTGCCAGCGAATACGGCTACGAGCAGTACTTC; cdr3_aa: CASEYGYEQYF; cdr3_length: 11; clone_size: -; d_call: -; j_call: TRBJ2-7; v_call: TRBV6-1
cdr3_nt: TGCGCCAGCAGCCGATCCAGGGTCAGCAATCAGCCCCAGCATTTT; cdr3_aa: CASSRSRVSNQPQHF; cdr3_length: 15; clone_size: -; d_call: -; j_call: TRBJ1-5; v_call: TRBV4-3
cdr3_nt: TGTGCCAGCTGGGTTGGCCGGCCCAACTACGAGCAGTACTTC; cdr3_aa: CASWVGRPNYEQYF; cdr3_length: 14; clone_size: -; d_call: -; j_call: TRBJ2-7; v_call: TRBV2
cdr3_nt: TGTGCCAGCAGTCGGGCCAGGGGGCGCGGAGAGACCCAGTACTTC; cdr3_aa: CASSRARGRGETQYF; cdr3_length: 15; clone_size: -; d_call: TRBD1; j_call: TRBJ2-5; v_call: TRBV27
cdr3_nt: TGTGCCAGCAGTCCCGGACTAGCGGGGGATACGCAGTATTTT; cdr3_aa: CASSPGLAGDTQYF; cdr3_length: 14; clone_size: -; d_call: TRBD2; j_call: TRBJ2-3; v_call: TRBV27
cdr3_nt: TGTGCCAGCAGCCCCGGAACCGATTCTAGCACAGATACGCAGTATTTT; cdr3_aa: CASSPGTDSSTDTQYF; cdr3_length: 16; clone_size: -; d_call: -; j_call: TRBJ2-3; v_call: TRBV5-6
cdr3_nt: TGTGCCAGCAGGCGTAGACTAGCGGGATTACGTGGAGATACGCAGTATTTT; cdr3_aa: CASRRRLAGLRGDTQYF; cdr3_length: 17; clone_size: -; d_call: TRBD2; j_call: TRBJ2-3; v_call: TRBV28
cdr3_nt: TGTGCCAGCAGTTACTTTCTGGGGGGCGGCTATGGCTACACCTTC; cdr3_aa: CASSYFLGGGYGYTF; cdr3_length: 15; clone_size: -; d_call: -; j_call: TRBJ1-2; v_call: TRBV6-5
cdr3_nt: TGCGCCAGCAGCCAAGAACCGATCTACCCAGCCTTCACTAAAGCTTTCTTT; cdr3_aa: CASSQEPIYPAFTKAFF; cdr3_length: 17; clone_size: -; d_call: -; j_call: TRBJ1-1; v_call: TRBV4-1
cdr3_nt: TGTGCCTGGAATGGTGGCAGCCTCTCCTACGAGCAGTACTTC; cdr3_aa: CAWNGGSLSYEQYF; cdr3_length: 14; clone_size: -; d_call: -; j_call: TRBJ2-7; v_call: TRBV30
cdr3_nt: TGTGCCAGCAGCGTTGCGGGAGTTAACGAGCAGTACTTC; cdr3_aa: CASSVAGVNEQYF; cdr3_length: 13; clone_size: -; d_call: TRBD2; j_call: TRBJ2-7; v_call: TRBV9
cdr3_nt: TGTGCCAGCAGCCCACCGGGGCGGACATTTGGGGTCGGGGAGCTGTTTTTT; cdr3_aa: CASSPPGRTFGVGELFF; cdr3_length: 17; clone_size: -; d_call: -; j_call: TRBJ2-2; v_call: TRBV7-9
cdr3_nt: TGCGCCGGTTTATGTGGACTAGCGGGAGGGCACAGCTCCTACGAGCAGTACTTC; cdr3_aa: CAGLCGLAGGHSSYEQYF; cdr3_length: 18; clone_size: -; d_call: TRBD2; j_call: TRBJ2-7; v_call: TRBV23-1
cdr3_nt: TGTGCCAGCAGTGAAACTAGCGGGAGGAACTACGAGCAGTACTTC; cdr3_aa: CASSETSGRNYEQYF; cdr3_length: 15; clone_size: -; d_call: TRBD2; j_call: TRBJ2-7; v_call: TRBV2
cdr3_nt: TGCAGCGTTGGGGCAGCCTCCTTC; cdr3_aa: CSVGAASF; cdr3_length: 8; clone_size: -; d_call: -; j_call: TRBJ1-2; v_call: TRBV29-1
cdr3_nt: TGTGCCAGCAGCCAAAAGGAGAGGAGCGCAGATACGCAGTATTTT; cdr3_aa: CASSQKERSADTQYF; cdr3_length: 15; clone_size: -; d_call: -; j_call: TRBJ2-3; v_call: TRBV4-2